Listed here are 32 T cell receptor beta chains from one sample, sequenced in a study of beta chain features in type 1 diabetes. The authors reverse transcribed all of the isolated RNA, so sequencing captured expressed TCRB transcripts. Using immunoSEQ multiplex PCR, the repertoire was profiled, and TCRdb retains in-frame clones only, with some absent. The table lists 200,000 to 250,000 clones, approximately 15% of them singletons. What these receptors recognize is not known. Study-level findings and limits: Type 1 diabetes patients had TCRB CDR3s that were shorter (moderately but significantly so) in all four CD4+ subsets.

Sequencing was carried out using naive CD4+ T cells from blood. Every receptor here comes from a man aged 30 to 45 with type 1 diabetes.

In its sample, this clone was seen a few times. The chain links TRBV2 to TRBJ2-6, with a weak D call TRBD1 (6 bases). CDR1 and CDR2 (germline): SNHLY, FYNNEI. V was trimmed by 6 bases and J by 4 bases, leaving 13 bases between them. The CDR3 contains 15 residues. CDR3 in amino acids: CASSEQGKGANVLTF. The CDR3 bases are TGTGCCAGCAGCGAACAGGGAAAGGGGGCCAACGTCCTGACTTTC. The complete variable domain, with remaining parts taken from reference TRBV2 and TRBJ2-6, reads EPEVTQTPSHQVTQMGQEVILRCVPISNHLYFYWYRQILGQKVEFLVSFYNNEISEKSEIFDDQFSVERPDGSNFTLKIRSTKLEDSAMYFCASSEQGKGANVLTFGAGSRLTVL.

This clone was detected only a few times. The chain is built from TRBV7-9 and TRBJ1-2; TRBD1 matches 8 bases. V trimming: 5 bases; J trimming: 3 bases; junction bases outside the gene matches: 5. CDR1 is SEHNR, CDR2 FQNEAQ, per germline (reference sequence). This CDR3 spans 14 amino acids. The CDR3 region has the DNA TGTGCCAGCAGCCTGACAGGGGATTACTATGGCTACACCTTC. This translates into CASSLTGDYYGYTF.

This clone was seen more than once but under ten times. The chain combines TRBV7-2 with TRBJ1-1, with 9 bases that match TRBD1. The V gene end was trimmed by 3 bases and the J gene end by 0 bases; junction bases not matched to a gene: 2. Germline values: CDR1 SGHTA, CDR2 FQGNSA. This CDR3 has 15 residues. The CDR3 loop is CASSFRDRVNTEAFF. The DNA of the CDR3 is TGTGCCAGCAGCTTCCGGGACAGGGTGAACACTGAAGCTTTCTTT.

The chain's CDR3 is CASSGQGETQYF. CDR3 DNA: TGTGCCAGTAGTGGGCAGGGGGAGACCCAGTACTTC. The chain has TRBV19 and TRBJ2-5; D is perhaps TRBD1 (6 bases). This CDR3 is 12 amino acids long. The V end lost 5 bases, the J end lost 5 bases, and 9 bases lay between the germline ends. Germline assignment: CDR1 LNHDA and CDR2 SQIVND (reference sequence).

This clone was detected only a few times. The rearrangement uses TRBV2 and TRBJ2-1; 7 positions agree with TRBD2. CDR1 is SNHLY and CDR2 is FYNNEI in the germline V gene. The junction had 8 bases not matched to a gene; V was cut back by 4 bases and J by 5 bases. The CDR3 length is 15 residues. The CDR3 protein is CASSVGLGSHNEQFF. The DNA for the CDR3 is TGTGCCAGCAGTGTAGGACTAGGTTCCCACAATGAGCAGTTCTTC.

This clone was counted only a few times. The chain combines TRBV7-9 with TRBJ2-2; possible D gene TRBD2, 6 bases. Germline values: CDR1 SEHNR, CDR2 FQNEAQ (reference sequence). The CDR3 extends over 15 amino acids. Trimming removed 5 bases at V and 5 bases at J, with 15 bases between. DNA of the CDR3: TGTGCCAGCAGCCCCCCGTCCGGGGGAACCGGGGAGCTGTTTTTT. Its translation is CASSPPSGGTGELFF.

This clone was found a few times. The chain has TRBV7-8 and TRBJ1-2, with 7 nucleotides matching TRBD1. Germline lookup yields CDR1 SGHVS and CDR2 FQNEAQ. With 5 bases clipped from V and 0 bases from J, the junction kept 9 bases outside the gene matches. This CDR3 is built from 16 residues. CDR3 sequence reads: CASSAFTGATNYGYTF. Here the CDR3 DNA reads TGTGCCAGCAGCGCCTTCACAGGGGCTACTAACTATGGCTACACCTTC.

This clone was found a few times. V is TRBV7-8 and J is TRBJ2-5, with TRBD1 matching over 11 bases. There are 17 residues in the CDR3. V was pared by 5 bases and J by 0 bases, with 8 bases of the junction left unmatched. Germline V gives CDR1 SGHVS, CDR2 FQNEAQ. The CDR3 protein is CASSDRDRGKYQETQYF. In nucleotides, the CDR3 is TGTGCCAGCAGCGACCGGGACAGGGGGAAGTACCAAGAGACCCAGTACTTC.

This clone has only a few counts. The chain links TRBV6-1 to TRBJ2-7, with D possibly being TRBD1 (6 bases). From germline, CDR1 is MNHNS and CDR2 SASEGT. Trimming stripped 2 bases from V and 0 bases from J, with 8 bases between. The CDR3 has 14 amino acids. The DNA for the CDR3 is TGTGCCAGCAGTGAACCGGGACACTCCTACGAGCAGTACTTC. It specifies CASSEPGHSYEQYF.

The table lists this clone with a few counts. This sequence joins TRBV9 and TRBJ1-2; 9 bases map to TRBD1. The length of the CDR3 is 15 residues. CDR1 and CDR2 (germline): SGDLS, YYNGEE. The J segment lost 8 bases and the V segment lost 1 base, leaving 9 bases of the junction unmatched. For the CDR3, the DNA is TGTGCCAGCAGCGTACTGCAACAGGGGGCGGGGGGCTACACCTTC. Translated, it gives CASSVLQQGAGGYTF.

This clone was counted a few times. This rearrangement joins TRBV6-5 to TRBJ1-1; D not certain. The CDR3 covers 13 residues. Germline assignment: CDR1 MNHEY and CDR2 SVGAGI. V dropped 3 bases and J dropped 3 bases, with 8 bases sitting between them. The CDR3: CASSYYRDTEAFF. CDR3 sequence (DNA): TGTGCCAGCAGTTATTACCGGGACACTGAAGCTTTCTTT.

The gene calls are TRBV25-1 and TRBJ2-7; D unclear. The V gene lost 1 base and the J gene lost 2 bases, with 9 bases spanning the gap. This CDR3 region has 14 residues. Germline lookup yields CDR1 MGHDK and CDR2 SYGVNS. In DNA form, the CDR3 reads TGTGCCAGCAGTGAATCTAGGAGTACCTACGAGCAGTACTTC. Its protein is CASSESRSTYEQYF.

The rearrangement uses TRBV9 and TRBJ1-2; the D is unclear. V gave up 2 bases and J gave up 3 bases, with 11 bases separating them. The CDR3 is made up of 14 amino acids. Per the germline V gene, CDR1 is SGDLS and CDR2 is YYNGEE. CDR3 DNA: TGTGCCAGCAGCGTGTCTTGGCAGGACTATGGCTACACCTTC. The encoded protein is CASSVSWQDYGYTF.

This clone was observed a few times. The genes are TRBV5-1 and TRBJ1-2, with a tentative D call TRBD1 (5 bases). V lost 0 bases and J 0 bases, leaving 9 bases between the germline ends. CDR1 SGHRS and CDR2 YFSETQ come from the germline V gene. There are 15 residues in the CDR3. CDR3 sequence (DNA): TGCGCCAGCAGCTTGGGGACACGGTCTAACTATGGCTACACCTTC. This encodes CASSLGTRSNYGYTF.

In this sample, this clone turned up a few times. The chain carries TRBV6-6 and TRBJ1-4, with D possibly being TRBD1 (5 bases). V lost 0 bases, J lost 14 bases, and 13 bases lay in between. The CDR3 runs 13 residues. Per the germline V gene, CDR1 is MNHNY and CDR2 is SVGAGI (reference sequence). CDR3: CASSYSMGHPLFF. CDR3 nucleotides: TGTGCCAGCAGTTACTCGATGGGGCACCCTCTGTTTTTT.

This clone was counted a few times. The chain links TRBV7-9 to TRBJ1-1; 7 positions agree with TRBD1. This CDR3 is built from 14 residues. V lost 5 bases, J lost 0 bases, and 3 bases stayed unmatched. From germline, CDR1 is SEHNR and CDR2 FQNEAQ (reference sequence). Here the CDR3 reads CASSRDSLNTEAFF. The DNA for the CDR3 is TGTGCCAGCAGCCGGGACAGTTTGAACACTGAAGCTTTCTTT.

The V gene is TRBV4-1, the J gene TRBJ2-3, with TRBD1 as a possible D gene (6 bases). Germline values: CDR1 MGHRA, CDR2 YSYEKL. This CDR3 contains 17 residues. Deletions cut 1 base from V and 2 bases from J, with 16 bases between. The CDR3 sequence is CASSQGRATGPTDTQYF. In DNA, the CDR3 is TGCGCCAGCAGCCAAGGCCGCGCGACAGGCCCCACAGATACGCAGTATTTT.

V is TRBV6-1 and J is TRBJ2-1; 7 bases fit TRBD2. Germline CDR1 is MNHNS and CDR2 is SASEGT. CDR3 length equals 15 residues. Trimming cost V 6 bases and J 4 bases; bases outside gene matches: 9. The CDR3 DNA is TGTGCCAGCAGGCCTGGGAGCGGGATTTACAATGAGCAGTTCTTC. Translated: CASRPGSGIYNEQFF.

The V gene is TRBV29-1, the J gene TRBJ2-3; a weak D match, TRBD1 (6 bases). Trimming shortened V by 2 bases and J by 3 bases, and 9 bases separated the two germline ends. The CDR3 extends over 13 amino acids. Germline values: CDR1 SQVTM, CDR2 ANQGSEA. The CDR3 here is CSVESQGTDTQYF. The CDR3 nucleotides are TGCAGCGTTGAAAGTCAGGGGACAGATACGCAGTATTTT.

This clone was detected a few times. The chain carries TRBV14 and TRBJ2-7; 8 bases fit TRBD2. From germline, CDR1 is SGHDN and CDR2 FVKESK. The V and J ends lost 3 bases and 0 bases, in that order; junction bases with no gene match: 7. The CDR3 loop spans 16 amino acids. CDR3 sequence reads: CASSQASGGSSYEQYF. The DNA of the CDR3 is TGTGCCAGCAGCCAGGCCAGCGGGGGAAGCTCCTACGAGCAGTACTTC.

This clone was detected only a few times. V and J are TRBV7-8 and TRBJ2-3; D is possibly TRBD2 (6 bases). The CDR3 extends over 16 amino acids. V lost 1 base and J lost 3, with 14 bases in between. Germline V gives CDR1 SGHVS, CDR2 FQNEAQ. CDR3 residues: CASSLGRGGRTDTQYF. CDR3 DNA: TGTGCCAGCAGCTTAGGTCGGGGAGGAAGGACAGATACGCAGTATTTT.

This clone was recorded a few times. The gene calls are TRBV6-1 and TRBJ2-3; D uncertain. V shed 4 bases and J shed 4 bases, with 3 bases lying between them. The CDR3 is 11 amino acids. The germline V gene encodes CDR1 MNHNS and CDR2 SASEGT. The CDR3 region has the DNA TGTGCCAGCAGTGTATCAGATACGCAGTATTTT. Translation: CASSVSDTQYF.

V is TRBV5-1 and J is TRBJ2-7; 9 bases align to TRBD1. The CDR3 covers 11 residues. J was trimmed by 13 bases and V by 4 bases; bases with no gene match: 6. Germline assignment: CDR1 SGHRS and CDR2 YFSETQ. This CDR3 reads CASSGDRAQYF. CDR3 in DNA: TGCGCCAGCAGCGGGGACAGGGCGCAATACTTC.

The rearrangement links TRBV19 to TRBJ2-6; D unclear. The CDR3 is made up of 13 amino acids. Per the germline V gene, CDR1 is LNHDA and CDR2 is SQIVND (reference sequence). V lost 6 bases and J 1 base, leaving 4 bases between the germline ends. CDR3 protein: CASRRSGANVLTF. The CDR3 DNA is TGTGCCAGTAGGCGGTCTGGGGCCAACGTCCTGACTTTC.

There are a few counts of this clone. The rearrangement joins TRBV9 to TRBJ1-2; 9 nucleotides agree with TRBD1. V lost 3 bases and J lost 7; bases outside the gene matches: 10. Germline-derived CDR1 and CDR2 are SGDLS and YYNGEE. The CDR3 has 15 amino acids. The CDR3 sequence is CASSGPGQGLSGYTF. The CDR3 DNA is TGTGCCAGCAGCGGACCGGGACAGGGCCTTTCTGGCTACACCTTC.

This clone has a handful of counts. The V and J genes are TRBV18 and TRBJ1-1; D unresolved. The CDR3 contains 13 residues. V was pared by 2 bases and J by 0 bases, with 4 bases between. In germline, CDR1 is KGHSH, CDR2 LQKENI. The CDR3 DNA reads TGTGCCAGCTCACCAACAGTGAACACTGAAGCTTTCTTT. Translated, it gives CASSPTVNTEAFF.

This clone has a handful of counts. The chain joins TRBV27 to TRBJ2-2; the D gene is possibly TRBD1 (6 bases). Germline-derived CDR1 and CDR2 are MNHEY and SMNVEV (reference sequence). This CDR3 spans 14 amino acids. Trimming cost V 5 bases and J 6 bases, with 13 bases left between them. The DNA for the CDR3 is TGTGCCAGCAGTCAGGGGAGATTCGCCGGGGAGCTGTTTTTT. This gives the protein CASSQGRFAGELFF.

This clone has a handful of counts. The genes are TRBV7-2 and TRBJ2-7; the D gene is possibly TRBD1 (7 bases). CDR3 length equals 14 residues. V was shortened by 1 base and J by 6 bases, with 13 bases between the two germline ends. CDR1 SGHTA and CDR2 FQGNSA come from the germline V gene. The CDR3 DNA follows: TGTGCCAGCAGCTTAGACAGGGGAGGAAGCGAGCAGTACTTC. This gives the protein CASSLDRGGSEQYF.

This clone was seen a few times. V and J are TRBV6-6 and TRBJ1-1; 8 bases fit TRBD1. Germline CDR1 reads MNHNY; CDR2 reads SVGAGI (reference sequence). Losses at the gene ends were 5 bases for V and 5 bases for J; bases not matched to a gene: 7. This CDR3 contains 14 residues. Here the CDR3 DNA reads TGTGCCAGCAGTACAGGACAGGGAGGAACTGAAGCTTTCTTT. It specifies CASSTGQGGTEAFF.

This clone was detected a few times. The chain joins TRBV4-1 to TRBJ2-2; D unclear. This CDR3 contains 16 residues. In germline, CDR1 is MGHRA, CDR2 YSYEKL. V was pared by 3 bases and J by 4 bases, with 15 bases between. The CDR3 reads CASSQGAARGTGELFF. The CDR3 nucleotides read TGCGCCAGCAGCCAGGGTGCTGCCCGAGGCACCGGGGAGCTGTTTTTT.

There are a few counts of this clone. This chain uses TRBV6-4 with TRBJ2-3, with 7 bases lining up with TRBD1. The V segment lost 1 base and the J segment 4 bases; nucleotides outside the gene matches: 2. The CDR3 totals 14 residues. Germline CDR1 is MRHNA and CDR2 is SNTAGT. CDR3 DNA: TGTGCCAGCAGTGACTACACAGGGGCAGATACGCAGTATTTT. Residues: CASSDYTGADTQYF.

This clone was seen a few times. The chain is built from TRBV4-1 and TRBJ1-3; D is uncertain. The CDR3 length is 16 residues. V gave up 2 bases and J gave up 0 bases, with 11 bases separating them. Germline assignment: CDR1 MGHRA and CDR2 YSYEKL. CDR3 nucleotides: TGCGCCAGCAGCCAACGAGGGCGGAGCTCTGGAAACACCATATATTTT. Translating gives CASSQRGRSSGNTIYF.